These T cell receptor beta chains were read from a single sample in a study of shared clonotypes between healthy human individuals. Profiled with immunoSEQ multiplex PCR; TCRdb holds only in-frame clones, not every one. Altogether 800,000 to 950,000 clones are present, around 96% being singletons, with the ten largest covering less than 0.25%. Material: naive CD8+ T cells sorted from blood. These receptors all come from a man aged 25 to 45 in good health. The CDR3 runs from the conserved cysteine through the conserved F or W. D genes are given only for firm matches. The size field is filled for only some rows; it gives once, few, many or a size class.

CDR3 length,V gene,clone size,D gene,J gene,CDR3 protein,CDR3 DNA
14,TRBV6-1,-,-,TRBJ1-2,CASSERPANYGYTF,TGTGCCAGCAGTGAACGCCCGGCTAACTATGGCTACACCTTC
17,TRBV29-1,once,TRBD1,TRBJ2-7,CSVAGTGGFHGVYEQYF,TGCAGCGTTGCAGGGACAGGGGGATTTCACGGGGTCTACGAGCAGTACTTC
12,TRBV29-1,-,-,TRBJ2-2,CSVEALNGELFF,TGCAGCGTTGAGGCCCTTAACGGGGAGCTGTTTTTT
14,TRBV27,-,-,TRBJ2-1,CASSPTPRGDEQFF,TGTGCCAGCAGTCCCACCCCCAGGGGCGATGAGCAGTTCTTC
12,TRBV29-1,-,-,TRBJ2-7,CSVADRFYEQYF,TGCAGCGTTGCGGACCGATTCTACGAGCAGTACTTC
15,TRBV6-6,-,-,TRBJ1-2,CASSPGPDLLYGYTF,TGTGCCAGCAGCCCCGGACCAGACCTCCTTTATGGCTACACCTTC
15,TRBV4-1,-,TRBD2,TRBJ2-1,CASSQVAGSYNEQFF,TGCGCCAGCAGCCAAGTAGCGGGTTCCTACAATGAGCAGTTCTTC
16,TRBV27,-,TRBD2,TRBJ2-7,CASSLFASGSSTGQYF,TGTGCCAGCAGTTTATTCGCTAGCGGATCCTCTACGGGGCAGTACTTC
13,TRBV28,once,-,TRBJ2-7,CASSRRETYEQYF,TGTGCCAGCAGTCGCAGGGAGACCTACGAGCAGTACTTC
13,TRBV7-6,-,-,TRBJ2-5,CASSLEVVETQYF,TGTGCCAGCAGCTTAGAGGTGGTGGAGACCCAGTACTTC
14,TRBV18,-,-,TRBJ2-1,CASSPYPTSNEQFF,TGTGCCAGCTCACCATACCCGACTTCCAATGAGCAGTTCTTC
16,TRBV11-2,-,TRBD2,TRBJ2-1,CASSLGGGLLENEQFF,TGTGCCAGCAGCTTAGGCGGGGGGCTCCTGGAAAATGAGCAGTTCTTC
12,TRBV28,-,-,TRBJ2-3,CASSFRPDTQYF,TGTGCCAGCAGTTTTAGACCGGATACGCAGTATTTT
15,TRBV5-4,-,TRBD1,TRBJ2-3,CASSGRDRGADTQYF,TGTGCCAGCAGTGGCCGGGACAGGGGAGCAGATACGCAGTATTTT
18,TRBV11-2,-,TRBD1,TRBJ2-2,CASSRARDRGHNTGELFF,TGTGCCAGCAGCCGGGCCCGGGACAGGGGACACAACACCGGGGAGCTGTTTTTT
15,TRBV27,-,-,TRBJ2-2,CASGPRKGNTGELFF,TGTGCCAGCGGGCCTAGGAAGGGGAACACCGGGGAGCTGTTTTTT
16,TRBV14,-,TRBD2,TRBJ2-3,CASSHLGGGVADTQYF,TGTGCCAGCAGCCATCTCGGGGGAGGGGTGGCAGATACGCAGTATTTT
13,TRBV28,once,-,TRBJ2-7,CATGRGGYYEQYF,TGTGCCACCGGCAGGGGCGGATACTACGAGCAGTACTTC
13,TRBV28,-,-,TRBJ2-1,CASSAGTYNEQFF,TGTGCCAGCTCAGCCGGAACCTACAATGAGCAGTTCTTC
19,TRBV7-2,-,TRBD2,TRBJ2-3,CASSLVRPWVAGRTDTQYF,TGTGCCAGCAGCTTAGTTCGGCCGTGGGTAGCGGGGCGCACAGATACGCAGTATTTT
12,TRBV2,-,-,TRBJ1-5,CASGTYNQPQHF,TGTGCCAGCGGGACTTACAATCAGCCCCAGCATTTT
13,TRBV30,-,-,TRBJ2-2,CAFPGGNTGELFF,TGTGCCTTCCCAGGAGGGAACACCGGGGAGCTGTTTTTT
12,TRBV9,few,-,TRBJ2-1,CASSVGYNEQFF,TGTGCCAGCAGCGTAGGATACAATGAGCAGTTCTTC
16,TRBV7-2,-,-,TRBJ2-4,CASSPLGGEAKNIQYF,TGTGCCAGCAGCCCCTTAGGGGGAGAGGCCAAAAACATTCAGTACTTC
13,TRBV6-1,-,-,TRBJ2-7,CASTLGATYEQYF,TGTGCCAGCACTCTCGGTGCCACCTACGAGCAGTACTTC
14,TRBV27,-,TRBD1,TRBJ2-3,CASSDRGGFDTQYF,TGTGCCAGCAGTGACAGGGGGGGTTTTGATACGCAGTATTTT
15,TRBV5-1,-,-,TRBJ2-1,CASREPSLSYNEQFF,TGCGCCAGCAGAGAGCCTTCTTTATCCTACAATGAGCAGTTCTTC
19,TRBV7-8,-,TRBD1,TRBJ2-6,CASSPTGQGALSGANVLTF,TGTGCCAGCAGTCCTACCGGGCAGGGGGCTCTCTCTGGGGCCAACGTCCTGACTTTC
10,TRBV18,-,-,TRBJ2-7,CASSPVGQYF,TGTGCCAGCTCACCGGTAGGGCAGTACTTC
17,TRBV4-2,-,TRBD2,TRBJ2-1,CASSQEQTGTSLPEQFF,TGTGCCAGCAGCCAAGAGCAAACCGGGACTAGTCTCCCTGAGCAGTTCTTC
13,TRBV9,-,-,TRBJ2-3,CASSVDITDTQYF,TGTGCCAGCAGCGTAGACATCACAGATACGCAGTATTTT
16,TRBV2,-,-,TRBJ2-7,CASSEGVVGPSYEQYF,TGTGCCAGCAGTGAAGGAGTCGTGGGCCCATCCTACGAGCAGTACTTC
11,TRBV28,-,-,TRBJ2-7,CASSGTYEQYF,TGTGCCAGTTCAGGAACCTACGAGCAGTACTTC
15,TRBV7-9,-,TRBD2,TRBJ2-2,CASSLGAGETGELFF,TGTGCCAGCAGCTTAGGAGCGGGAGAAACCGGGGAGCTGTTTTTT
13,TRBV6-5,once,-,TRBJ2-1,CASSMGLNNEQFF,TGTGCCAGCAGCATGGGACTTAACAATGAGCAGTTCTTC
13,TRBV29-1,-,-,TRBJ2-7,CSVAIPVLYEQYF,TGCAGCGTTGCAATTCCAGTTTTGTACGAGCAGTACTTC
13,TRBV6-1,-,-,TRBJ2-3,CASRPTGTDTQYF,TGTGCCAGCAGGCCAACAGGGACAGATACGCAGTATTTT
13,TRBV7-6,-,-,TRBJ2-1,CASSLSGTNEQFF,TGTGCCAGCAGCTTATCAGGGACGAATGAGCAGTTCTTC
12,TRBV27,-,TRBD1,TRBJ2-7,CASATGSGEQYF,TGTGCCAGCGCGACAGGGTCGGGCGAGCAGTACTTC
13,TRBV4-2,-,TRBD1,TRBJ1-1,CASLDRENTEAFF,TGTGCCAGCCTGGACAGGGAGAACACTGAAGCTTTCTTT
16,TRBV5-1,-,TRBD1,TRBJ1-1,CASSLVGTGANTEAFF,TGCGCCAGCAGCTTGGTAGGGACAGGGGCGAACACTGAAGCTTTCTTT
13,TRBV6-6,-,-,TRBJ2-7,CASRSRDRYEQYF,TGTGCCAGCAGATCGCGGGATCGGTACGAGCAGTACTTC
12,TRBV7-2,-,-,TRBJ2-5,CASSFERETQYF,TGTGCCAGCAGCTTCGAAAGAGAGACCCAGTACTTC
16,TRBV29-1,-,-,TRBJ2-5,CSAWTAETGSQETQYF,TGCAGCGCATGGACAGCCGAAACGGGCTCCCAAGAGACCCAGTACTTC